The 28 T cell receptor beta chains given below trace back to one sample, sequenced in a study of shared clonotypes between healthy human individuals. Clones were read by immunoSEQ multiplex PCR, and TCRdb kept only the in-frame ones, dropping some. The table includes 2 million to 2.5 million clones, 90% to 95% detected once. Input material: naive CD4+ T cells from PBMCs. Subset here: CD45RA+ positively selected. Receptors originate from a man younger than 30 in good health. Some clones in this sample may be carry-over from other donors' samples.

This clone showed up just once. The V gene is TRBV7-8, the J gene TRBJ2-3; D ambiguous. This CDR3 spans 11 amino acids. The germline CDR1 and CDR2 sequences are SGHVS and FQNEAQ. Trimming pared 1 base from V and 12 bases from J, leaving 8 bases between. CDR3 in DNA: TGTGCCAGCAGCTTAGGTGTTAGCCAGTATTTT. Translating gives CASSLGVSQYF. The complete variable domain, with remaining parts taken from reference TRBV7-8 and TRBJ2-3, reads GAGVSQSPRYKVAKRGQDVALRCDPISGHVSLFWYQQALGQGPEFLTYFQNEAQLDKSGLPSDRFFAERPEGSVSTLKIQRTQQEDSAVYLCASSLGVSQYFGPGTRLTVL.

A word on this clone: This sample also contains other DNA sequences that code for the same CDR3. The chain links TRBV28 to TRBJ2-1, with D maybe TRBD2 (6 bases). The germline V gene has CDR1 MDHEN and CDR2 SYDVKM. The V and J ends lost 4 bases and 3 bases respectively, with 10 bases between them. CDR3 length: 14 amino acids. The CDR3: CASSSPGLYNEQFF. The CDR3 DNA reads TGTGCCAGCAGTTCCCCGGGACTCTACAATGAGCAGTTCTTC.

V and J are TRBV29-1 and TRBJ2-7; 7 bases agree with TRBD1. CDR3 length: 13 residues. Per the germline V gene, CDR1 is SQVTM and CDR2 is ANQGSEA. Losses at the gene ends were 3 bases for V and 3 bases for J; bases not matched to a gene: 5. CDR3 nucleotides: TGCAGCGTTGATGCGGCAGGGGGCTACGAGCAGTACTTC. This translates into CSVDAAGGYEQYF.

Comment on this clone: A junction end diverges from the germline sequence, so it may reflect a read error. V is TRBV18 and J is TRBJ2-1; a weak D match, TRBD2 (6 bases). Germline loops: CDR1 KGHSH, CDR2 LQKENI. This CDR3 has 16 residues. The CDR3 is CASSPLPAGSYTEQFF. The CDR3, as DNA: TGTGCCAGCTCACCCCTCCCAGCGGGCAGCTACACTGAGCAGTTCTTC.

The chain couples TRBV5-5 to TRBJ2-7, with a possible D match to TRBD1 (6 bases). The CDR3 is made up of 13 amino acids. The V and J ends lost 1 base and 1 base respectively, with 6 bases between them. The germline CDR1 and CDR2 sequences are SGHKS and YYEKEE (reference sequence). The CDR3 spells CASSLTGSYEQYF. The CDR3 DNA reads TGTGCCAGCAGCTTGACAGGGTCCTACGAGCAGTACTTC.

The chain recombines TRBV30 with TRBJ1-2; D gene uncertain. Between the trimmed V and J ends, which lost 1 base and 2 bases, there was a span of 8 bases. Germline values: CDR1 GTSNPN, CDR2 SVGIG (reference sequence). There are 13 residues in the CDR3. The CDR3 region is CAWSDTRNYGYTF. CDR3 sequence (DNA): TGTGCCTGGAGTGACACGAGAAACTATGGCTACACCTTC. Full variable domain (rest looked up from reference TRBV30 and TRBJ1-2): SQTIHQWPATLVQPVGSPLSLECTVEGTSNPNLYWYRQAAGRGLQLLFYSVGIGQISSEVPQNLSASRPQDRQFILSSKKLLLSDSGFYLCAWSDTRNYGYTFGSGTRLTVV.

The chain uses TRBV18 and TRBJ2-7; 9 nucleotides agree with TRBD2. CDR3 length: 16 amino acids. Germline V lookup: CDR1 KGHSH, CDR2 LQKENI. The junction had 10 bases not matched to a gene; V was cut back by 2 bases and J by 5 bases. CDR3 sequence (DNA): TGTGCCAGCTCACCATACATGGCGGGAGGGCCAAACGAGCAGTACTTC. Amino acids: CASSPYMAGGPNEQYF.

This chain uses TRBV6-5 with TRBJ1-6; D unclear. The CDR3 is made up of 15 amino acids. The germline gives CDR1 MNHEY, CDR2 SVGAGI. The V gene lost 6 bases and the J gene lost 7 bases, with 16 bases spanning the gap. The CDR3 region is CASRRQMIGNSPLHF. The CDR3 bases are TGTGCCAGCAGAAGACAAATGATCGGAAATTCACCCCTCCACTTT.

This chain uses TRBV29-1 with TRBJ2-5, with D possibly matching TRBD2 (6 bases). The CDR3 is 12 amino acids. V was clipped by 7 bases and J by 7 bases, with 16 bases between them. Germline CDR1 is SQVTM and CDR2 is ANQGSEA. The CDR3 region has the DNA TGCAGCGGGAATGGGGGAGGTGGGACCCAGTACTTC. This gives the protein CSGNGGGGTQYF.

This chain links TRBV2 with TRBJ2-2; 12 nucleotides agree with TRBD1. The V gene's germline CDR1 is SNHLY and CDR2 FYNNEI. CDR3 length: 17 residues. Trimming at V came to 3 bases and at J to 4 bases, leaving 6 bases not matched to a gene. This CDR3 is CASSDIGTGGVTGELFF. CDR3 nucleotide sequence: TGTGCCAGCAGTGATATAGGGACAGGGGGCGTCACCGGGGAGCTGTTTTTT.

This clone was seen a few times. V and J are TRBV9 and TRBJ1-4; no clear D. The CDR3 loop spans 13 amino acids. V was clipped by 0 bases and J by 12 bases, with 12 bases between them. Germline loops: CDR1 SGDLS, CDR2 YYNGEE. In nucleotides, the CDR3 is TGTGCCAGCAGCGTAGGGACCCAGAAGGAACTGTTTTTT. Translating it yields CASSVGTQKELFF. The variable domain in full, completed from reference TRBV9 and TRBJ1-4, reads DSGVTQTPKHLITATGQRVTLRCSPRSGDLSVYWYQQSLDQGLQFLIQYYNGEERAKGNILERFSAQQFPDLHSELNLSSLELGDSALYFCASSVGTQKELFFGSGTQLSVL.

The CDR3 sequence is CASSYDRVGYTF. CDR3 bases: TGTGCCAGCAGTTACGACAGGGTCGGCTACACCTTC. The chain has TRBV6-5 and TRBJ1-2, with 7 bases fitting TRBD1. CDR3 length equals 12 residues. With V trimmed by 2 bases and J by 8 bases, 2 bases remained unmatched. Germline CDR1 and CDR2: MNHEY and SVGAGI.

This clone has a single count. The chain recombines TRBV28 with TRBJ1-2, with a tentative D call TRBD1 (5 bases). Trimming stripped 7 bases from V and 3 bases from J, with 21 bases between. CDR1 is MDHEN, CDR2 SYDVKM, per germline. CDR3 length equals 16 residues. DNA of the CDR3: TGTGCCAGCAACTCTTGGGGGGGAGGCGGGGACTATGGCTACACCTTC. Its translation is CASNSWGGGGDYGYTF.

The chain joins TRBV28 to TRBJ1-3; D ambiguous. With 5 bases removed from V and 11 bases from J, the gap between germline ends came to 10 bases. In germline, CDR1 is MDHEN, CDR2 SYDVKM. This CDR3 contains 11 residues. CDR3 bases: TGTGCCAGCAGTATCAACCTGGCCATATATTTT. The encoded protein is CASSINLAIYF.

The gene calls are TRBV28 and TRBJ2-1; 8 bases line up with TRBD2. Trimming at V came to 6 bases and at J to 5 bases, leaving 9 bases not matched to a gene. The CDR3 runs to 15 residues. Germline V gene lookup returns CDR1 MDHEN and CDR2 SYDVKM. DNA for the CDR3: TGTGCCAGCAGCAGCCCTGCGGGAGGCCACAATGAGCAGTTCTTC. It specifies CASSSPAGGHNEQFF.

The rearrangement uses TRBV9 and TRBJ1-2; weak D call: TRBD1 (6 bases). The CDR3 sequence is 17 residues long. Trimming removed 0 bases at V and 1 base at J, with 16 bases between. Per germline, CDR1 SGDLS and CDR2 YYNGEE. This chain's CDR3 is CASSVVFRGEVNYGYTF. In nucleotides, the CDR3 is TGTGCCAGCAGCGTAGTATTTAGGGGGGAGGTTAACTATGGCTACACCTTC.

The chain recombines TRBV6-5 with TRBJ1-3; D unresolved. V lost 4 bases and J lost 1, with 14 bases in between. Germline CDR1 MNHEY, CDR2 SVGAGI. The CDR3 totals 16 residues. The CDR3 spells CASSSGSQGSGNTIYF. The CDR3, as DNA: TGTGCCAGCAGTTCGGGAAGCCAAGGATCTGGAAACACCATATATTTT.

The chain combines TRBV29-1 with TRBJ1-4; tentatively, D is TRBD1 (6 bases). Germline CDR1 is SQVTM and CDR2 is ANQGSEA. Trimming removed 0 bases at V and 3 bases at J, with 11 bases between. The CDR3 sequence is 15 residues long. This CDR3 is CSVEEWGRANEKLFF. As DNA, the CDR3 is TGCAGCGTTGAAGAGTGGGGGCGGGCTAATGAAAAACTGTTTTTT. Variable domain in full (rest from reference TRBV29-1 and TRBJ1-4): SAVISQKPSRDICQRGTSLTIQCQVDSQVTMMFWYRQQPGQSLTLIATANQGSEATYESGFVIDKFPISRPNLTFSTLTVSNMSPEDSSIYLCSVEEWGRANEKLFFGSGTQLSVL.

This clone was seen only a few times. The same CDR3 arises from other DNA sequences in this sample as well. J is TRBJ2-3 and V is TRBV7-9, with 8 bases lining up with TRBD2. V was pared by 5 bases and J by 2 bases, with 6 bases of the junction left unmatched. From germline, CDR1 is SEHNR and CDR2 FQNEAQ (reference sequence). The CDR3 is 15 residues long. The CDR3 sequence: CASSPRGGLTDTQYF. For the CDR3, the DNA is TGTGCCAGCAGCCCACGCGGGGGGCTCACAGATACGCAGTATTTT.

The CDR3 here is CASSLASRVSYNEQFF. Written as DNA, the CDR3 is TGTGCCAGCAGCTTGGCCAGCAGGGTTTCGTACAATGAGCAGTTCTTC. The chain combines TRBV5-6 with TRBJ2-1; D is possibly TRBD1 (5 bases). The germline V gene encodes CDR1 SGHDT and CDR2 YYEEEE. With 0 bases removed from V and 4 bases from J, the gap between germline ends came to 14 bases. The CDR3 contains 16 residues.

The chain uses TRBV2 and TRBJ1-6; D possibly corresponds to TRBD1 (5 bases). V lost 4 bases, J lost 7 bases, and 8 bases lay in between. This CDR3 contains 13 residues. The germline CDR1 and CDR2 sequences are SNHLY and FYNNEI. The CDR3 nucleotides are TGTGCCAGCAGTGCAGGGTACAATTCACCCCTCCACTTT. Residues: CASSAGYNSPLHF.

Remarks on this clone: The same CDR3 arises from other DNA sequences in this sample as well. This sequence joins TRBV7-9 and TRBJ1-1, with D hard to call. Germline V gene lookup returns CDR1 SEHNR and CDR2 FQNEAQ (reference sequence). V lost 4 bases and J 0 bases, leaving 6 bases between the germline ends. The CDR3 length is 13 residues. The CDR3 here is CASSSPMNTEAFF. The CDR3 nucleotides are TGTGCCAGCAGCTCCCCGATGAACACTGAAGCTTTCTTT.

The chain joins TRBV18 to TRBJ2-7; a possible D gene is TRBD1 (6 bases). Trimming removed 2 bases from V and 1 base from J, with 12 bases in between. The CDR3 is 15 residues long. The V gene's germline CDR1 is KGHSH and CDR2 LQKENI. The CDR3 sequence is CASSPRDTRSYEQYF. CDR3 nucleotides: TGTGCCAGCTCACCAAGGGACACCCGATCCTACGAGCAGTACTTC.

The CDR3 DNA reads as TGTGCCAGCAGCAGAAACGGGGGAAACTACGAGCAGTACTTC. The encoded protein is CASSRNGGNYEQYF. This chain uses TRBV9 with TRBJ2-7; D is possibly TRBD2 (6 bases). Germline V gives CDR1 SGDLS, CDR2 YYNGEE. The CDR3 has 14 residues. The V and J ends lost 4 bases and 3 bases respectively, with 14 bases between them.

This clone was observed once. The chain is built from TRBV9 and TRBJ2-5; possible D gene TRBD1, 6 bases. The CDR3 consists of 16 residues. In germline, CDR1 is SGDLS, CDR2 YYNGEE. The V and J ends lost 0 bases and 3 bases respectively, with 15 bases between them. The chain's CDR3 is CASSVDGRAGEETQYF. The CDR3 DNA sequence: TGTGCCAGCAGCGTAGATGGCCGGGCAGGGGAAGAGACCCAGTACTTC.

The genes are TRBV25-1 and TRBJ2-5, with D tentatively TRBD2 (6 bases). The CDR3 runs to 12 residues. The V end was cut by 5 bases, the J end by 4 bases, with 8 bases between. Per the germline V gene, CDR1 is MGHDK and CDR2 is SYGVNS. The CDR3 region has the DNA TGTGCCAGCAGTCTGCGGGGAGAGACCCAGTACTTC. Protein sequence: CASSLRGETQYF.

V is TRBV29-1 and J is TRBJ2-1; D possibly corresponds to TRBD2 (6 bases). V lost 4 bases to trimming and J lost 3 bases, with 10 bases between them. CDR1 is SQVTM and CDR2 is ANQGSEA in the germline V gene. This CDR3 is built from 13 residues. In DNA, the CDR3 is TGCAGCGTTGGAGCGGGTCACTACAATGAGCAGTTCTTC. Translated, it gives CSVGAGHYNEQFF.

The gene calls are TRBV6-5 and TRBJ2-2, with TRBD2 identical over 12 bases. V was pared by 6 bases and J by 7 bases, with 6 bases of the junction left unmatched. The CDR3 is made up of 15 amino acids. Germline V gives CDR1 MNHEY, CDR2 SVGAGI. CDR3 nucleotide sequence: TGTGCCAGCAGGTGGACTAGCGGGACGTACGGGGAGCTGTTTTTT. It yields the protein CASRWTSGTYGELFF.